The TCR beta chain described here comes from a study of shared clonotypes between healthy human individuals. Across the study: Researchers assigned three CD4 naive, three CD4 memory, two CD8 naive and one CD8 memory plate to each donor.

Findings of the study overall: A handful of donors shared around 5% of their naive CD4 clonotypes. For sorted subsets, rarefaction showed incomplete sequencing despite large depth.

Assay: immunoSEQ multiplex PCR; the TCRdb copy retains only in-frame clones and omits some. Of fewer than 130,000 clones in the sample, about 70% were seen once. Comment on this clone: Its antigen is not identified.

V was trimmed by 6 bases and J by 1 base, leaving 8 bases between them. This CDR3 has 13 amino acids. Germline V CDR1 and CDR2: MNHEY, SMNVEV (reference sequence). The chain recombines TRBV27 with TRBJ2-3; D is ambiguous. Sequences were obtained from memory CD8+ T cells sorted from blood. The subset was: CD45RO+ cells pooled with CCR7-negative TemRA cells. The sequence was obtained from a woman in her thirties in good health. The CDR3 reads CASRVSGTDTQYF. The CDR3 DNA reads TGTGCCAGCAGGGTATCCGGCACAGATACGCAGTATTTT.